The sequence of this T cell receptor (beta chain) was determined in a study of T cell changes during pregnancy in multiple sclerosis. The method was immunoSEQ multiplex PCR; TCRdb's version includes in-frame clones alone and lacks a portion of them. The sample consists of about 69,000 clones, approximately 92% of them appearing once. The CDR3 is made up of 14 amino acids. V lost 0 bases and J 7 bases, leaving 13 bases between the germline ends. From germline, CDR1 is SGDLS and CDR2 YYNGEE. This receptor was obtained from a female donor in good health, enrolled as a control in a pregnancy study. The sequencing here drew on peripheral blood, taken in the third trimester of pregnancy. V is TRBV9 and J is TRBJ1-1, with D possibly matching TRBD1 (5 bases). The CDR3 DNA reads as TGTGCCAGCAGCGTAGTTAAGGGGAGGGGTGAAGCTTTCTTT. Its protein product is CASSVVKGRGEAFF.